This entry is about one T cell receptor (beta chain). Antigen: not known. The CDR3 length is 13 residues. CDR1 MNHNS and CDR2 SASEGT come from the germline V gene. With V trimmed by 8 bases and J by 3 bases, 6 bases remained unmatched. This entry comes from a study of CD8+CD57+ T cells in acquired aplastic anemia. Turning to the study itself: Isolated CD4+ and CD8+ cells, once sorted, yielded DNA averaging around 3 ug. The study, taken as a whole, reports: A set of approximately 29 CD8+ CDR3 sequences was shared between patients and controls, and these sequences appeared highly expressed in patients.

The sequenced patients had an expansion of CD8+CD57+ cells seen by flow cytometry. Genomic DNA was employed as the template in profiling TCR beta VDJ and CDR3. From the reads, TCRdb called clonotypes with MiXCR, one entry per CDR3 protein. The table has hundreds of thousands of distinct CDR3 sequences, around three fifths seen once. V gene TRBV6-1 combines with J gene TRBJ2-5, with 7 bases fitting TRBD1. The clonotype originates from a human donor with aplastic anemia. Source material: sorted CD4+, CD8+, or CD8+CD57+ T cells (not recorded which) from PBMCs. This CDR3 is CASVFGTEETQYF. The CDR3 DNA reads as TGTGCCAGCGTCTTCGGGACAGAAGAGACCCAGTACTTC.